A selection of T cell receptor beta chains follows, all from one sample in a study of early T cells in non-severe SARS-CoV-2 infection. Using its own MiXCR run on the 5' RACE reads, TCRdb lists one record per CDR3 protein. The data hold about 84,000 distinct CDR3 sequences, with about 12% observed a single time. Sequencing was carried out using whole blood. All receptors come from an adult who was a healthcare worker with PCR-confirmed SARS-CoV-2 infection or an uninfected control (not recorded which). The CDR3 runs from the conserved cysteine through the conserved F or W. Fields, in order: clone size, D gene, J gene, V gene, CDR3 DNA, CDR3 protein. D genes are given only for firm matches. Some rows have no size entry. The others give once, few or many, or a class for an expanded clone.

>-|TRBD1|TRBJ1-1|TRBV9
TGTGCCAGCAGCCCGTGGACAGGGCTGAACACTGAAGCTTTCTTT
CASSPWTGLNTEAFF
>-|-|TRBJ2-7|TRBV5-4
TGTGCCAGCAGGAGAGGTCCCTGGAGCTCCCTCGATAGCTACGAGCAGTACTTC
CASRRGPWSSLDSYEQYF
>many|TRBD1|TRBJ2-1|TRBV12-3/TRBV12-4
TGTGCCAGCAGCTACCCGGGACAGCGCAATGAGCAGTTCTTC
CASSYPGQRNEQFF
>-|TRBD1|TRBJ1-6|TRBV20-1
TGCAGTGCCCCAGTGACAGGGGCGTTTAATTCACCCCTCCACTTT
CSAPVTGAFNSPLHF
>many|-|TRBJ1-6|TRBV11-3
TGTGCCAGCAGCTTAGATAGCGCGGGCAGGGATAATTCACCCCTCCACTTT
CASSLDSAGRDNSPLHF
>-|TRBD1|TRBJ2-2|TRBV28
TGTGCCAGCCGTCGACAGGGAAGCACCGGGGAGCTGTTTTTT
CASRRQGSTGELFF
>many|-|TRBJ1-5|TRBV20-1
TGCAGTGCTAGAGGGGTTGGGAGCAATCAGCCCCAGCATTTT
CSARGVGSNQPQHF
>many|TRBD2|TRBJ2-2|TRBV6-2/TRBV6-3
TGTGCCAGCAGTTCCGCGGGACTAGCGGACACCGGGGAGCTGTTTTTT
CASSSAGLADTGELFF
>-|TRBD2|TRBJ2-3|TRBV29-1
TGCAGCGGACGTTTGGGGACTAGGATCACAGATACGCAGTATTTT
CSGRLGTRITDTQYF
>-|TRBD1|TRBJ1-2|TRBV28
TGTGCCAGCAGTTCTCGGGTCTGGCTGGGACAGGGTACCCATGGCTACACCTTC
CASSSRVWLGQGTHGYTF
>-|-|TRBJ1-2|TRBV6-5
TGTGCCAGCAGTTATTTGGGCGGATTGAATGGCTACACCTTC
CASSYLGGLNGYTF
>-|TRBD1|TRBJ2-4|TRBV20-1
TGCAGTTCCACGCTGCCGGGACAGCTAACCCTAGCCAAAAACATTCAGTACTTC
CSSTLPGQLTLAKNIQYF
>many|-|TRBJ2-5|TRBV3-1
TGTGCCAGCAGCTTCCTGGCAGCCCAAGAGACCCAGTACTTC
CASSFLAAQETQYF
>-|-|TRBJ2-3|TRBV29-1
TGCAGCGTCTATGCCCGGCGCACTAGCACAGATACGCAGTATTTT
CSVYARRTSTDTQYF
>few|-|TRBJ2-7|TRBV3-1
TGTGCCAGCAGCCAATGGGGACTTGAGCAGTACTTC
CASSQWGLEQYF
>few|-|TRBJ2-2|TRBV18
TGTGCCAGCTCACCAGTTGCGGTTCACGGGGAGCTGTTTTTT
CASSPVAVHGELFF
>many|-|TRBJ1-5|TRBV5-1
TGCGCCAGCAGCTTGACTCCTGACCAGCCCCAGCATTTT
CASSLTPDQPQHF